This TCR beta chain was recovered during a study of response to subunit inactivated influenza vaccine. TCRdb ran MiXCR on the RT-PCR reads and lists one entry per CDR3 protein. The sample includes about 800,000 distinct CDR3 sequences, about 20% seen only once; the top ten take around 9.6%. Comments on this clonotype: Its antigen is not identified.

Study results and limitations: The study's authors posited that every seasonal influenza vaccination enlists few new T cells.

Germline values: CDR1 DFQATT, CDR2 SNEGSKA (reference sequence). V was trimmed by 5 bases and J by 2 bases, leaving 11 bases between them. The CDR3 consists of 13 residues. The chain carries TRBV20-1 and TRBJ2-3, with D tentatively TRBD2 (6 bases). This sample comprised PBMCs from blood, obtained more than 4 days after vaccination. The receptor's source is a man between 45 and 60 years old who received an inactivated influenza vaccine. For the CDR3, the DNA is TGCAGTGCTTGGAGGGCAGCCACAGATACGCAGTATTTT. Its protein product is CSAWRAATDTQYF.